This entry features one T cell receptor (beta chain) sequence. The antigen is unknown. The data are from a study of monozygotic twins with inflammatory bowel disease. Germline CDR1 LNHDA, CDR2 SQIVND (reference sequence). The CDR3 contains 14 residues. Both TCRalpha and TCRbeta cDNA were subjected to two nested PCRs lasting roughly 15 and 9 cycles. Following a re-call of the 5' RACE reads, TCRdb has one entry per CDR3 protein and lacks DNA. The repertoire table contains about 150,000 distinct CDR3 sequences. Findings and caveats of the study: Repertoire similarity matched across concordant and discordant twins, perhaps owing to limited power. Diversity of TCRbeta measured by inverse Simpson was lower in IBD patients than in healthy co-twins. Other individuals had fewer clonotypes in common with IBD patients than with healthy twins, especially with disease activity.

This clonotype originated in a human donor with ulcerative colitis or Crohn's disease, or a healthy co-twin of an affected twin (not recorded which). The rearrangement uses TRBV19 and TRBJ2-1; TCRdb outputs TRBD2, but without DNA this stays unchecked. The material sequenced was blood. CDR3 residues: CASSIVDLGNEQFF.